The rows below give T cell receptor beta chains drawn from one sample of a study of cytomegalovirus exposure and HLA in healthy donors. Sequencing used immunoSEQ multiplex PCR; TCRdb keeps in-frame clones, though not all of them. The table records 90,000 to 100,000 clones, around 66% of them present only once. Sequencing was carried out using PBMCs. The receptors here all came from a man aged 25 to 45 in good health and CMV-seronegative. CDR3s include the opening cysteine and the closing phenylalanine or tryptophan. D genes are given only for firm matches. A clone size is listed for some rows: how often the clone was seen (once, few, many), or a class if it is expanded.

d_gene: .; len: 14; abundance: .; j_gene: TRBJ2-5; v_gene: TRBV2; CDR3nt: TGTGCCAGCAGGAAAGGACTGCGCCAAGAGACCCAGTACTTC; CDR3aa: CASRKGLRQETQYF
d_gene: TRBD1; len: 13; abundance: once; j_gene: TRBJ1-2; v_gene: TRBV7-8; CDR3nt: TGTGCCAGCAGCTTTACAGGGGAGGATGGCTACACCTTC; CDR3aa: CASSFTGEDGYTF
d_gene: .; len: 13; abundance: .; j_gene: TRBJ1-1; v_gene: TRBV15; CDR3nt: TGTGCCACCAGCAGAGCAGGGAACACTGAAGCTTTCTTT; CDR3aa: CATSRAGNTEAFF
d_gene: .; len: 16; abundance: .; j_gene: TRBJ2-7; v_gene: TRBV7-3; CDR3nt: TGTGCCAGCAGCTTAATAGTTGGGACACCCACCTACGAGCAGTACTTC; CDR3aa: CASSLIVGTPTYEQYF
d_gene: TRBD1; len: 14; abundance: .; j_gene: TRBJ1-2; v_gene: TRBV18; CDR3nt: TGTGCCAGCTCACACGGACAGGGGGCATATGGCTACACCTTC; CDR3aa: CASSHGQGAYGYTF
d_gene: TRBD1; len: 13; abundance: few; j_gene: TRBJ1-6; v_gene: TRBV6-5; CDR3nt: TGTGCCAGCAGCCTAGGGGGCTCTTACACCCTCCACTTT; CDR3aa: CASSLGGSYTLHF
d_gene: TRBD1; len: 15; abundance: .; j_gene: TRBJ1-2; v_gene: TRBV11-2; CDR3nt: TGTGCCAGCAGCTTGACCGGACAGGGTACCTATGGCTACACCTTC; CDR3aa: CASSLTGQGTYGYTF
d_gene: .; len: 15; abundance: few; j_gene: TRBJ1-5; v_gene: TRBV28; CDR3nt: TGTGCCAGCAGTCAATTTCGGGGTGGCAATCAGCCCCAGCATTTT; CDR3aa: CASSQFRGGNQPQHF
d_gene: .; len: 12; abundance: .; j_gene: TRBJ2-2; v_gene: TRBV11-2; CDR3nt: TGTGCCAGCAGCTTGGTAGCCGGGGAGCTGTTTTTT; CDR3aa: CASSLVAGELFF
d_gene: .; len: 19; abundance: .; j_gene: TRBJ2-1; v_gene: TRBV14; CDR3nt: TGTGCCAGCAGCCAAGCCCTAGGTTACGTAGAGCGGTCGTACAATGAGCAGTTCTTC; CDR3aa: CASSQALGYVERSYNEQFF
d_gene: TRBD1; len: 14; abundance: .; j_gene: TRBJ1-4; v_gene: TRBV5-1; CDR3nt: TGCGCCAGCAGCTTGGGTCAGGGGGCGCGGAAACTGTTTTTT; CDR3aa: CASSLGQGARKLFF
d_gene: TRBD2; len: 15; abundance: .; j_gene: TRBJ2-1; v_gene: TRBV6-1; CDR3nt: TGTGCCAGCAGTGTGTGGCGGGGGGAGTACAATGAGCAGTTCTTC; CDR3aa: CASSVWRGEYNEQFF
d_gene: .; len: 16; abundance: .; j_gene: TRBJ1-5; v_gene: TRBV6-1; CDR3nt: TGTGCCAGCAGTGTAAGTCCAGGGATGAGCAATCAGCCCCAGCATTTT; CDR3aa: CASSVSPGMSNQPQHF
d_gene: TRBD2; len: 15; abundance: .; j_gene: TRBJ2-7; v_gene: TRBV6-5; CDR3nt: TGTGCCAGCAGGCGCATAGCGGGGCCTTCCTACGAGCAGTACTTC; CDR3aa: CASRRIAGPSYEQYF
d_gene: .; len: 17; abundance: .; j_gene: TRBJ1-3; v_gene: TRBV7-6; CDR3nt: TGTGCCAGCAGCACCCAGCACTCGACAAATCTACGGAACACCATATATTTT; CDR3aa: CASSTQHSTNLRNTIYF
d_gene: TRBD1; len: 15; abundance: .; j_gene: TRBJ1-1; v_gene: TRBV7-3; CDR3nt: TGTGCCAGCAGCTTAGTGGGACAGGGGCTCGCTGAAGCTTTCTTT; CDR3aa: CASSLVGQGLAEAFF
d_gene: TRBD1; len: 15; abundance: few; j_gene: TRBJ2-7; v_gene: TRBV9; CDR3nt: TGTGCCAGCAGCGTACACAGGGGACACTCCTACGAGCAGTACTTC; CDR3aa: CASSVHRGHSYEQYF
d_gene: .; len: 14; abundance: .; j_gene: TRBJ1-6; v_gene: TRBV10-3; CDR3nt: TGTGCCATCAGCCCTAGGGTACAGGATTCACCCCTCCACTTT; CDR3aa: CAISPRVQDSPLHF
d_gene: .; len: 14; abundance: .; j_gene: TRBJ2-2; v_gene: TRBV5-4; CDR3nt: TGTGCCAGCAGCTTGGTAGCATCCACCGGGGAGCTGTTTTTT; CDR3aa: CASSLVASTGELFF
d_gene: TRBD1; len: 15; abundance: .; j_gene: TRBJ1-5; v_gene: TRBV28; CDR3nt: TGTGCCAGCAGAGGGGGCGCTGGTTCAGGTCAGCCCCAGCATTTT; CDR3aa: CASRGGAGSGQPQHF
d_gene: TRBD2; len: 16; abundance: .; j_gene: TRBJ2-2; v_gene: TRBV27; CDR3nt: TGTGCCAGCAGTTCGGTTAGCGGGGGGGTACACGGGGAGCTGTTTTTT; CDR3aa: CASSSVSGGVHGELFF
d_gene: TRBD1; len: 14; abundance: .; j_gene: TRBJ1-1; v_gene: TRBV11-1; CDR3nt: TGTGCCAGCAGCCAGGACAGGATAAACACTGAAGCTTTCTTT; CDR3aa: CASSQDRINTEAFF
d_gene: TRBD1; len: 15; abundance: .; j_gene: TRBJ1-1; v_gene: TRBV19; CDR3nt: TGTGCCAGTAGTCTCGGGACAGCCTGGGGCACTGAAGCTTTCTTT; CDR3aa: CASSLGTAWGTEAFF
d_gene: TRBD2; len: 12; abundance: .; j_gene: TRBJ2-7; v_gene: TRBV4-1; CDR3nt: TGCGCCAGCAGCCCCCGGGGGGACGAGCAGTACTTC; CDR3aa: CASSPRGDEQYF
d_gene: .; len: 19; abundance: .; j_gene: TRBJ2-1; v_gene: TRBV5-1; CDR3nt: TGCGCCAGCAGCCCAAACTCTCCCTCCTTGACTGTCTCCTACAATGAGCAGTTCTTC; CDR3aa: CASSPNSPSLTVSYNEQFF
d_gene: TRBD1; len: 15; abundance: .; j_gene: TRBJ1-1; v_gene: TRBV5-1; CDR3nt: TGCGCCAGCAGCGTACCAACAGGGGTGAACACTGAAGCTTTCTTT; CDR3aa: CASSVPTGVNTEAFF
d_gene: TRBD1; len: 15; abundance: .; j_gene: TRBJ2-1; v_gene: TRBV18; CDR3nt: TGTGCCAGCTCACCAGATACAGGGGGAAGGGATGAGCAGTTCTTC; CDR3aa: CASSPDTGGRDEQFF
d_gene: TRBD1; len: 15; abundance: once; j_gene: TRBJ1-5; v_gene: TRBV7-2; CDR3nt: TGTGCCAGCAGCCTAAACCGGGACAGGGGACAGCCCCAGCATTTT; CDR3aa: CASSLNRDRGQPQHF
d_gene: TRBD1; len: 16; abundance: .; j_gene: TRBJ1-2; v_gene: TRBV4-1; CDR3nt: TGCGCCAGCAGCCAGGAAACTTTTCGGACAGGGTACGGCTACACCTTC; CDR3aa: CASSQETFRTGYGYTF
d_gene: .; len: 14; abundance: .; j_gene: TRBJ2-4; v_gene: TRBV7-9; CDR3nt: TGTGCCAGCAGCTTAGCGGTGGCAGGGAACATTCAGTACTTC; CDR3aa: CASSLAVAGNIQYF
d_gene: .; len: 17; abundance: .; j_gene: TRBJ2-1; v_gene: TRBV5-1; CDR3nt: TGCGCCAGCAGCTTGAATCAGGGGCTGAGCTCCTACAATGAGCAGTTCTTC; CDR3aa: CASSLNQGLSSYNEQFF
d_gene: TRBD1; len: 13; abundance: .; j_gene: TRBJ2-1; v_gene: TRBV10-3; CDR3nt: TGTGCCAACGCAGGGGGCTCCTACAATGAGCAGTTCTTC; CDR3aa: CANAGGSYNEQFF
d_gene: .; len: 16; abundance: .; j_gene: TRBJ1-2; v_gene: TRBV11-2; CDR3nt: TGTGCCAGCAGCTTAACAGGCAAACCGAGAAGTCTTGGCTACACCTTC; CDR3aa: CASSLTGKPRSLGYTF
d_gene: .; len: 17; abundance: .; j_gene: TRBJ1-5; v_gene: TRBV7-9; CDR3nt: TGTTCCAGCAGTCTTACCCCAGGTGGGGGGGACAATCAGCCCCAGCATTTT; CDR3aa: CSSSLTPGGGDNQPQHF
d_gene: .; len: 15; abundance: .; j_gene: TRBJ2-7; v_gene: TRBV7-3; CDR3nt: TGTGCCAGCAGCTTACGGGGGACAGAGAATTACGAGCAGTACTTC; CDR3aa: CASSLRGTENYEQYF
d_gene: .; len: 13; abundance: .; j_gene: TRBJ1-1; v_gene: TRBV7-3; CDR3nt: TGTGCCAGCAGCTCAGACCCGGGGACTGAAGCTTTCTTT; CDR3aa: CASSSDPGTEAFF
d_gene: .; len: 12; abundance: .; j_gene: TRBJ1-5; v_gene: TRBV7-9; CDR3nt: TGTGCCAGCAGCTTACAGGGTCAGCCCCAGCATTTT; CDR3aa: CASSLQGQPQHF
d_gene: .; len: 13; abundance: few; j_gene: TRBJ1-1; v_gene: TRBV6-1; CDR3nt: TGTGCCAGCGCGACAGAAATGAACACTGAAGCTTTCTTT; CDR3aa: CASATEMNTEAFF
d_gene: .; len: 16; abundance: once; j_gene: TRBJ2-1; v_gene: TRBV21-1; CDR3nt: TGTGCCAGCAGCAAAGGGGCTGGGCCACCCTACAATGAGCAGTTCTTC; CDR3aa: CASSKGAGPPYNEQFF
d_gene: TRBD1; len: 15; abundance: .; j_gene: TRBJ2-7; v_gene: TRBV19; CDR3nt: TGTGCCAGTAGTGTCGGGACAGGGTCCGCCTACGAGCAGTACTTC; CDR3aa: CASSVGTGSAYEQYF
d_gene: TRBD1; len: 15; abundance: .; j_gene: TRBJ1-3; v_gene: TRBV19; CDR3nt: TGTGCCAGTAGTATGAGGCGGGACAGCCGAAACACCATATATTTT; CDR3aa: CASSMRRDSRNTIYF
d_gene: TRBD1; len: 13; abundance: .; j_gene: TRBJ1-6; v_gene: TRBV18; CDR3nt: TGTGCCAGCTCCCCGGGACAGAATTCACCCCTCCACTTT; CDR3aa: CASSPGQNSPLHF
d_gene: TRBD1; len: 14; abundance: .; j_gene: TRBJ2-1; v_gene: TRBV18; CDR3nt: TGTGCCAGCTCACCGACGGGACAGGGCAATTCTGAGTTCTTC; CDR3aa: CASSPTGQGNSEFF
d_gene: .; len: 16; abundance: .; j_gene: TRBJ2-3; v_gene: TRBV27; CDR3nt: TGTGCCAGCAGTCCTCCACACGGGACTCCTACAGATACGCAGTATTTT; CDR3aa: CASSPPHGTPTDTQYF
d_gene: .; len: 13; abundance: .; j_gene: TRBJ2-7; v_gene: TRBV11-1; CDR3nt: TGTGCCAGCAGCCCAACACGGAGCGGCGAGCAGTACTTC; CDR3aa: CASSPTRSGEQYF
d_gene: TRBD2; len: 15; abundance: .; j_gene: TRBJ2-7; v_gene: TRBV12-5; CDR3nt: TGTGCTAGTGGTTTCCCGGCGGGGGGTCGGGACGAGCAGTACTTC; CDR3aa: CASGFPAGGRDEQYF
d_gene: TRBD1; len: 14; abundance: once; j_gene: TRBJ2-4; v_gene: TRBV11-2; CDR3nt: TGTGCCAGCAGCCCGCCGACAGGGGTCCCCGGTCAGTACTTC; CDR3aa: CASSPPTGVPGQYF
d_gene: TRBD1; len: 16; abundance: .; j_gene: TRBJ2-5; v_gene: TRBV11-2; CDR3nt: TGTGCCAGCAGCTTAGTGGGGACAGGGCCCCAAGAGACCCAGTACTTC; CDR3aa: CASSLVGTGPQETQYF
d_gene: TRBD2; len: 17; abundance: .; j_gene: TRBJ2-1; v_gene: TRBV4-2; CDR3nt: TGTGCCAGCAGCCAAGACAGGCTAGCGGGAAGGCACAATGAGCAGTTCTTC; CDR3aa: CASSQDRLAGRHNEQFF
d_gene: .; len: 14; abundance: .; j_gene: TRBJ1-2; v_gene: TRBV7-9; CDR3nt: TGTGCCAGCAGCACCCAAGACTTTAACTATGGCTACACCTTC; CDR3aa: CASSTQDFNYGYTF
d_gene: TRBD2; len: 16; abundance: .; j_gene: TRBJ2-3; v_gene: TRBV7-9; CDR3nt: TGTTCCAGCAGCTCGGGACTAGCGGGAAACACAGATACGCAGTATTTT; CDR3aa: CSSSSGLAGNTDTQYF
d_gene: TRBD1; len: 15; abundance: .; j_gene: TRBJ2-2; v_gene: TRBV4-3; CDR3nt: TGCGCCAGCGGATCGGACAGGGTACGCACCGGGGAGCTGTTTTTT; CDR3aa: CASGSDRVRTGELFF
d_gene: .; len: 15; abundance: .; j_gene: TRBJ1-1; v_gene: TRBV5-1; CDR3nt: TGCGCCAGCAGAGGCCGAACCGGGAAGAACACTGAAGCTTTCTTT; CDR3aa: CASRGRTGKNTEAFF
d_gene: .; len: 13; abundance: .; j_gene: TRBJ1-1; v_gene: TRBV7-3; CDR3nt: TGTGCCAGCAGCCCTGACGGAGACTCTGAAGCTTTCTTT; CDR3aa: CASSPDGDSEAFF
d_gene: TRBD1; len: 15; abundance: once; j_gene: TRBJ1-5; v_gene: TRBV28; CDR3nt: TGTGCCAGCAGTTTCTCCGGGACAGCGTCTCAGCCCCAGCATTTT; CDR3aa: CASSFSGTASQPQHF
d_gene: .; len: 16; abundance: .; j_gene: TRBJ2-1; v_gene: TRBV5-1; CDR3nt: TGCGCCAGCAGCTTGGGGGCTGGGAGTTTTAGAGATGAGCAGTTCTTC; CDR3aa: CASSLGAGSFRDEQFF
d_gene: TRBD1; len: 13; abundance: .; j_gene: TRBJ2-1; v_gene: TRBV6-5; CDR3nt: TGTGCCAGCAGTGAGGGACAGCACAATGAGCAGTTCTTC; CDR3aa: CASSEGQHNEQFF
d_gene: TRBD1; len: 16; abundance: .; j_gene: TRBJ1-5; v_gene: TRBV28; CDR3nt: TGTGCCAGCAGGGGCCAGGGGGCGGGTAACAATCAGCCCCAGCATTTT; CDR3aa: CASRGQGAGNNQPQHF
d_gene: TRBD1; len: 18; abundance: few; j_gene: TRBJ1-6; v_gene: TRBV6-1; CDR3nt: TGTGCCAGCAGTGAAACCCCGGGACAGGGACTTTCTAATTCACCCCTCCACTTT; CDR3aa: CASSETPGQGLSNSPLHF